This T cell receptor (beta chain) came from a study of blood T cell repertoires in COVID-19. Study context: There were acute and convalescent COVID-19 samples, and they came from the United States, Italy and Spain. From T cells, B-cell-depleted T cells, or PBMCs came the material, which was cDNA or gDNA.

The assay was immunoSEQ multiplex PCR, and TCRdb's table has in-frame clones only and misses some. The sample yields roughly 85,000 clones, approximately 90% seen once. Trimming at V came to 5 bases and at J to 5 bases, leaving 7 bases not matched to a gene. The CDR3 has 16 residues. Germline CDR1 and CDR2: SGHTA and FQGNSA. The sample was peripheral blood. This clonotype was obtained from a man aged 50-60 years with active or convalescent COVID-19. The chain couples TRBV7-2 to TRBJ2-5; 14 nucleotides line up with TRBD2. The CDR3 loop is CASSTRTSGGRETQYF. In DNA, the CDR3 is TGTGCCAGCAGCACCCGGACTAGCGGGGGGCGGGAGACCCAGTACTTC.